Presented here are 17 T cell receptor beta chains from one specimen sequenced in a study of blood T cell repertoires in COVID-19. Data came from immunoSEQ multiplex PCR; TCRdb stores just in-frame clones and leaves some out. The data contain around 250,000 clones, roughly 85% of them seen just once; the ten biggest clones take up around 3%. The source material was peripheral blood. These receptor sequences come from a woman aged 30 to 39 with active or convalescent COVID-19.

The CDR3 nucleotides are TGTGCCAGCAGCGGGGACAGGGGAACCGGGGAGCTGTTTTTT. Its protein product is CASSGDRGTGELFF. The genes are TRBV7-3 and TRBJ2-2, with 10 bases matching TRBD1. V lost 5 bases, J lost 5 bases, and 2 bases stayed unmatched. The CDR3 extends over 14 amino acids. CDR1 SGHTA and CDR2 FQGTGA come from the germline V gene. Together with reference TRBV7-3 and TRBJ2-2, the CDR3 gives the full variable domain: GAGVSQTPSNKVTEKGKYVELRCDPISGHTALYWYRQSLGQGPEFLIYFQGTGAADDSGLPNDRFFAVRPEGSVSTLKIQRTERGDSAVYLCASSGDRGTGELFFGEGSRLTVL.

The V call is TRBV18, the J call TRBJ1-5; D gene unclear. Per germline, CDR1 KGHSH and CDR2 LQKENI. V was cut by 3 bases and J by 5 bases, with 11 bases left in between. The CDR3 consists of 14 residues. The CDR3 loop is CASSPFKGDQPQHF. The CDR3 bases are TGTGCCAGCTCACCGTTTAAGGGAGATCAGCCCCAGCATTTT.

The CDR3 protein is CASSIGGQGWNEQFF. DNA of the CDR3: TGTGCCAGTAGTATTGGGGGACAGGGATGGAATGAGCAGTTCTTC. This chain joins TRBV19 and TRBJ2-1; TRBD1 matches at 9 bases. The CDR3 runs to 15 residues. Germline V gene lookup returns CDR1 LNHDA and CDR2 SQIVND (reference sequence). With 3 bases clipped from V and 7 bases from J, the junction kept 7 bases outside the gene matches.

The count of this clone is one. V usage is TRBV5-1 and J usage is TRBJ2-5; D is unclear. The CDR3 runs to 12 residues. V lost 1 base and J 7 bases, leaving 8 bases between the germline ends. The germline V gene encodes CDR1 SGHRS and CDR2 YFSETQ. CDR3 nucleotide sequence: TGCGCCAGCAGCTTGCAGGTGGGGACCCAGTACTTC. Amino acids: CASSLQVGTQYF. Using reference TRBV5-1 and TRBJ2-5 for the parts outside the CDR3, the full variable domain is KAGVTQTPRYLIKTRGQQVTLSCSPISGHRSVSWYQQTPGQGLQFLFEYFSETQRNKGNFPGRFSGRQFSNSRSEMNVSTLELGDSALYLCASSLQVGTQYFGPGTRLLVL.

This clone was counted a few times. The V call is TRBV24-1, the J call TRBJ1-5; D not resolved. The CDR3 has 15 residues. Per the germline V gene, CDR1 is KGHDR and CDR2 is SFDVKD. The V and J ends lost 0 bases and 7 bases respectively, with 12 bases between them. CDR3 amino acids: CATSDLLRGRQPQHF. The CDR3 coding sequence is TGTGCCACCAGTGATTTGCTCCGGGGTCGCCAGCCCCAGCATTTT.

This clone was seen a handful of times. CDR3 sequence: CASSNTGGIGYEQYF. CDR3 in DNA: TGTGCCAGCAGCAATACAGGGGGGATTGGCTACGAGCAGTACTTC. V usage is TRBV7-9 and J usage is TRBJ2-7; the match to TRBD1 covers 8 bases. After removal of 5 bases from V and 3 bases from J, the junction contained 9 bases not matched to a gene. The germline V gene encodes CDR1 SEHNR and CDR2 FQNEAQ (reference sequence). This CDR3 is 15 amino acids long. Using reference TRBV7-9 and TRBJ2-7 for the parts outside the CDR3, the full variable domain is DTGVSQNPRHKITKRGQNVTFRCDPISEHNRLYWYRQTLGQGPEFLTYFQNEAQLEKSRLLSDRFSAERPKGSFSTLEIQRTEQGDSAMYLCASSNTGGIGYEQYFGPGTRLTVT.

In this sample, this clone turned up a few times. The chain has TRBV5-1 and TRBJ1-1; D unclear. This CDR3 region has 12 residues. From germline, CDR1 is SGHRS and CDR2 YFSETQ. Trimming took off 4 bases at V and 5 bases at J, with 9 bases between the two ends. The CDR3 DNA reads as TGCGCCAGCAGCACGAGCAGGACTGAAGCTTTCTTT. Encoded protein: CASSTSRTEAFF.

The rearrangement links TRBV19 to TRBJ2-1, with 7 bases lining up with TRBD2. Germline loops: CDR1 LNHDA, CDR2 SQIVND (reference sequence). CDR3 length equals 12 residues. Trimming at V came to 7 bases and at J to 7 bases, leaving 4 bases not matched to a gene. Written as DNA, the CDR3 is TGTGCCAGTACGAGCGGGACTAATGAGCAGTTCTTC. It is translated as CASTSGTNEQFF.

This clone has only one observation. The chain carries TRBV6-5 and TRBJ2-5; tentatively, D is TRBD2 (6 bases). Germline loops: CDR1 MNHEY, CDR2 SVGAGI. The CDR3 totals 14 residues. Trimming took off 6 bases at V and 5 bases at J, with 16 bases between the two ends. The CDR3 here is CASREGGAKETQYF. The CDR3 nucleotides are TGTGCCAGCAGAGAGGGCGGGGCTAAGGAGACCCAGTACTTC.

The V call is TRBV2, the J call TRBJ1-5, with D possibly matching TRBD1 (6 bases). V was shortened by 5 bases and J by 9 bases, with 14 bases between the two germline ends. The germline gives CDR1 SNHLY, CDR2 FYNNEI. The CDR3 contains 13 residues. CDR3 nucleotide sequence: TGTGCCAGCAGTCCTCAGGGGATAGGGCCCCAGCATTTT. Translated: CASSPQGIGPQHF.

The V gene is TRBV6-5, the J gene TRBJ2-2; the match to TRBD2 covers 11 bases. J was trimmed by 7 bases and V by 11 bases; bases with no gene match: 12. The CDR3 covers 15 residues. Germline V gives CDR1 MNHEY, CDR2 SVGAGI. CDR3 sequence: CAALDTSGGVGELFF. As DNA, the CDR3 is TGTGCCGCACTAGATACTAGCGGGGGAGTCGGGGAGCTGTTTTTT.

This clone was counted once. The chain carries TRBV19 and TRBJ2-5, with 12 bases aligning to TRBD2. Germline V gene sequence: CDR1 LNHDA, CDR2 SQIVND (reference sequence). The CDR3 runs to 16 residues. The J segment lost 4 bases and the V segment lost 5 bases, leaving 8 bases of the junction unmatched. This chain's CDR3 is CASSSTSGGITETQYF. For the CDR3, the DNA is TGTGCCAGTAGTTCGACTAGCGGGGGAATAACAGAGACCCAGTACTTC.

The chain is built from TRBV19 and TRBJ2-1; TRBD2 matches at 7 bases. This CDR3 has 14 amino acids. In germline, CDR1 is LNHDA, CDR2 SQIVND (reference sequence). J gave up 6 bases and V 5 bases, and 7 bases lay outside the gene matches. The CDR3 nucleotides are TGTGCCAGTAGTCCGGGACTAAGCAGCAATGAGCAGTTCTTC. Protein product: CASSPGLSSNEQFF.

CDR3 amino acids: CASSPRTGRNYGYTF. CDR3 in DNA: TGTGCCAGCAGCCCTAGGACAGGGCGGAACTATGGCTACACCTTC. The chain uses TRBV7-8 and TRBJ1-2, with 8 bases that match TRBD1. The CDR3 consists of 15 residues. V gave up 5 bases and J gave up 2 bases; unmatched junction bases: 7. In germline, CDR1 is SGHVS, CDR2 FQNEAQ. The entire variable domain, with the rest obtained from reference TRBV7-8 and TRBJ1-2, is as follows: GAGVSQSPRYKVAKRGQDVALRCDPISGHVSLFWYQQALGQGPEFLTYFQNEAQLDKSGLPSDRFFAERPEGSVSTLKIQRTQQEDSAVYLCASSPRTGRNYGYTFGSGTRLTVV.

Notes on this clone: Distinct nucleotide sequences in the sample also encode this CDR3. This sequence joins TRBV4-3 and TRBJ2-3; 10 positions agree with TRBD2. The CDR3 extends over 16 amino acids. Germline CDR1 is LGHNA and CDR2 is YSLEER. The V gene end was trimmed by 0 bases and the J gene end by 4 bases; junction bases not matched to a gene: 4. This CDR3 is CASSQDLAGGPDTQYF. In DNA, the CDR3 is TGCGCCAGCAGCCAAGATTTAGCGGGGGGCCCAGATACGCAGTATTTT.

The chain combines TRBV6-2 or TRBV6-3 with TRBJ1-2; 7 bases line up with TRBD1. The CDR3 covers 15 residues. Germline loops: CDR1 MNHEY, CDR2 SVGEGT. With V trimmed by 5 bases and J by 5 bases, 11 bases remained unmatched. This chain's CDR3 is CASSGPGQRSYGYTF. In nucleotides, the CDR3 is TGTGCCAGCAGTGGTCCGGGACAGAGGTCGTATGGCTACACCTTC.

V gene TRBV10-1 combines with J gene TRBJ2-3, with 10 positions matching TRBD2. Germline V gives CDR1 WNHNN, CDR2 SYGVQD (reference sequence). V lost 2 bases, J lost 5 bases, and 7 bases stayed unmatched. The length of the CDR3 is 16 residues. The CDR3 here is CASSEERGGAGDTQYF. Written as DNA, the CDR3 is TGCGCCAGCAGTGAGGAGCGGGGGGGTGCAGGAGATACGCAGTATTTT.